Listed below are T cell receptor beta chains from one sample, sequenced in a study of blood T cells in healthy people across ages. TCRdb re-derived calls from the 5' RACE reads in MiXCR, one entry per CDR3 protein. The repertoire includes 710,000 or so distinct CDR3 sequences, about 32% of them detected once, and 15% sits in the top ten. Sequencing used blood. The origin of the receptors is a woman of 80 years or more in good health. Both conserved end residues are part of each CDR3. Fields, in order: V gene, clone size, J gene, D gene, CDR3 DNA, CDR3 protein. The D gene is left open where the match is weak. Size is stated for part of the rows, as once, few or many counts, or as a class when the clone is expanded.

>TRBV12-3/TRBV12-4|many|TRBJ1-4|NA
TGTGCCAGCACCACCCTGGGACGGGAAAAACTGTTTTTT
CASTTLGREKLFF
>TRBV20-1|NA|TRBJ2-1|TRBD2
TGCAGTGCTGCCCCTAGCGGGAGGGCCTTCAATGAGCAGTTCTTC
CSAAPSGRAFNEQFF
>TRBV20-1|NA|TRBJ2-2|TRBD2
TGCAGTGCTAGGCCGGGACTAGCGGGAGCCACCGGGGAGCTGTTTTTT
CSARPGLAGATGELFF
>TRBV6-5|NA|TRBJ2-6|NA
TGTGCCAGCAGTTACTCGAGGACAGAAGCCAACGTCCTGACTTTC
CASSYSRTEANVLTF
>TRBV11-2|NA|TRBJ2-5|NA
TGTGCCAGCAGCCCCCCGAGGCAGACCCAGTACTTC
CASSPPRQTQYF
>TRBV20-1|many|TRBJ2-5|TRBD2
TGCAGTGCTAGTTCGGCTAGCGGGGGGCTTTTAGAGACCCAGTACTTC
CSASSASGGLLETQYF
>TRBV2|NA|TRBJ2-7|NA
TGTGCCAGCAGTGAAGCGCTTCGAAATGCGATCTACGAGCAGTACTTC
CASSEALRNAIYEQYF
>TRBV4-3|NA|TRBJ2-7|TRBD1
TGCGCCAGCAGCCATTCCGGGACAGGGGGAACCTACGAGCAGTACTTC
CASSHSGTGGTYEQYF
>TRBV15|NA|TRBJ2-2|NA
TGTGCCACCAGCAGAGACGACAACGAGGAGCTGTTTTTT
CATSRDDNEELFF
>TRBV5-1|few|TRBJ2-7|TRBD1
TGCGCCAGCAGGCGGACAGGGGCGGCCTACGAGCAGTACTTC
CASRRTGAAYEQYF
>TRBV6-1|few|TRBJ2-3|TRBD2
TGTGCCAGCACCCGACTAGCGGGGGGGGTGAATACGCAGTATTTT
CASTRLAGGVNTQYF
>TRBV5-1|many|TRBJ2-3|NA
TGCGCCAGCAGCTTGGCCCAAAGGGGAAATAAGCAGTATTTT
CASSLAQRGNKQYF
>TRBV18|many|TRBJ2-3|NA
TGTGCCAGCTCACCCTCAGCAGTCCCAGATACGCAGTATTTT
CASSPSAVPDTQYF
>TRBV6-5|NA|TRBJ2-7|NA
TGTGCCAGCAGACACGCAGGGGTAAGCTCCTACGAGCAGTACTTC
CASRHAGVSSYEQYF
>TRBV6-6|many|TRBJ1-2|NA
TGTGCCAGCAGCAGGGCGTTGGGAGGCTACACCTTC
CASSRALGGYTF
>TRBV5-1|many|TRBJ2-1|TRBD2
TGCGCCAGCAGCACGACTAGCGGGGGATTCGAGCAGTTCTTC
CASSTTSGGFEQFF
>TRBV15|many|TRBJ1-4|NA
TGTGCCACCAGCAGGGAGACAGGCCGTAATGAAAAACTGTTTTTT
CATSRETGRNEKLFF
>TRBV14|NA|TRBJ2-1|NA
TGTGCCAGCAGCCAGGGTCAGGCGGCGGTCTACAATGAGCAGTTCTTC
CASSQGQAAVYNEQFF
>TRBV20-1|NA|TRBJ2-7|TRBD1
TGCAGTGCTAGACCAATCCAGGGGGATGTCGGCGAGCAGTACTTC
CSARPIQGDVGEQYF
>TRBV6-2/TRBV6-3|many|TRBJ2-1|NA
TGTGCCAGCAGTTCGGGGGCCTGGTTCAATGAGCAGTTCTTC
CASSSGAWFNEQFF
>TRBV10-3|few|TRBJ1-4|NA
TGTGCCATCAGGCTGGGAGAGTCTGAGGGAGAAAAACTGTTTTTT
CAIRLGESEGEKLFF
>TRBV5-6|NA|TRBJ2-1|NA
TGTGCCAGCAGCTTTCCGTTAGGTTCCGCATACCAAGAGACCCAGTTCTTC
CASSFPLGSAYQETQFF
>TRBV20-1|many|TRBJ2-1|TRBD1
TGCAGTGCTAAGGGACAGTACAATGAGCAGTTCTTC
CSAKGQYNEQFF
>TRBV10-3|many|TRBJ2-1|NA
TGTGCCATCAGTTTGACAGGCCCGGGGGTCGGTGAGCAGTTCTTC
CAISLTGPGVGEQFF
>TRBV7-2|many|TRBJ2-3|TRBD2
TGTGCCAGCAGCAAGGGTAGCGGGGGGGTTCCGAGCACAGATACGCAGTATTTT
CASSKGSGGVPSTDTQYF
>TRBV9|many|TRBJ2-3|TRBD1
TGTGCCAGCAGCCCGCGACAGGGTGAGCCCACAGATACGCAGTATTTT
CASSPRQGEPTDTQYF
>TRBV29-1|NA|TRBJ2-7|NA
TGCAGCGTTGACACAGGGACCTACTACGAGCAGTACTTC
CSVDTGTYYEQYF
>TRBV11-2|NA|TRBJ2-2|NA
TGTGCCAGCAGCTTAGATCTTGGGTTAGCCAAGCGAACCGGGGAGCTGTTTTTT
CASSLDLGLAKRTGELFF
>TRBV5-1|NA|TRBJ1-4|NA
TGCGCCAGCAGCTTGGGACAGCGGCCCGCGGGTGAAAAACTGTTTTTT
CASSLGQRPAGEKLFF
>TRBV6-5|few|TRBJ2-1|NA
NA
CASSSSRTTLIF
>TRBV12-3/TRBV12-4|NA|TRBJ2-2|NA
TGTGCCAGCAGCAGGGTGGTCGGGGAGCTGTTTTTT
CASSRVVGELFF
>TRBV6-1|few|TRBJ2-6|NA
TGTGCCAGCAGCACAGACTCTGGGGCCAACGTCCTGACTTTC
CASSTDSGANVLTF
>TRBV7-2|once|TRBJ2-3|NA
TGTGCCAGCAGCTTAGAAGCTGGCACAGATACGCAGTATTTT
CASSLEAGTDTQYF
>TRBV25-1|many|TRBJ1-2|TRBD1
TGTGCCGGCACCCAAGGGACAGTCTATGGCTACACCTTC
CAGTQGTVYGYTF
>TRBV6-1|NA|TRBJ1-1|TRBD1
TGTGCCAGTCGACAGGGGGCGGACACTGAAGCTTTCTTT
CASRQGADTEAFF
>TRBV7-2|many|TRBJ2-7|NA
TGTGCCAGCAGCTTTACCTCCTTGACAAAAAGTTACGAGCAGTACTTC
CASSFTSLTKSYEQYF
>TRBV12-3/TRBV12-4|few|TRBJ2-2|NA
TGTGCCAGCAGTCTTACGGCCGGGGAGCTGTTTTTT
CASSLTAGELFF
>TRBV5-1|many|TRBJ2-7|TRBD1
TGCGCCAGCAGCTTGGGACAGGGGAGTCGCGAGCAGTACTTC
CASSLGQGSREQYF
>TRBV7-8|many|TRBJ2-1|NA
TGTGCCAGCAGCTCCCTACAGGGGGGGAGGAACAATGAGCAGTTCTTC
CASSSLQGGRNNEQFF
>TRBV5-1|NA|TRBJ1-1|TRBD1
TGCGCCAGCAGCTTGGAGTTGACAGGGTCGAACACTGAAGCTTTCTTT
CASSLELTGSNTEAFF
>TRBV5-1|few|TRBJ1-1|NA
TGCGCCAGCAGCTTGTCGATCCGGAAGACTGAAGCTTTCTTT
CASSLSIRKTEAFF
>TRBV20-1|many|TRBJ2-7|NA
TGCAGTGCAGGGAAATTACACTACGAGCAGTACTTC
CSAGKLHYEQYF
>TRBV6-6|many|TRBJ2-5|NA
TGTGCCAGCAGTTACTCCTCCTGGGAGACCCAGTACTTC
CASSYSSWETQYF
>TRBV14|NA|TRBJ2-4|TRBD2
TGTGCCAGCAGCCATCTAAGCGGGGGCTACAATGAGCAGTACTTC
CASSHLSGGYNEQYF
>TRBV4-1|NA|TRBJ1-2|NA
TGCGCCAGCAGCCAACGAACCACCGGTTTTTATGGCTACACCTTC
CASSQRTTGFYGYTF
>TRBV6-5|NA|TRBJ1-6|NA
TGTGCCAGCAGTTACTCGATGGGCGGGCAGGAGTCACCCCTCCACTTT
CASSYSMGGQESPLHF
>TRBV7-9|NA|TRBJ1-4|NA
TGTGCCAGCAGCCCCACAGGGCCTCATGAAAAACTGTTTTTT
CASSPTGPHEKLFF
>TRBV30|NA|TRBJ1-1|NA
TGTGCCTGGAGTGGACAGAGTAGTGAAGCTTTCTTT
CAWSGQSSEAFF
>TRBV5-1|few|TRBJ1-1|NA
TGCGCCAGCAGCTTACTGACGGATAAGGACACTGAAGCTTTCTTT
CASSLLTDKDTEAFF
>TRBV2|few|TRBJ1-1|NA
TGTGCCAGCAGTCGTGATCCCCAGTTGAACACTGAAGCTTTCTTT
CASSRDPQLNTEAFF
>TRBV3-1|NA|TRBJ1-6|TRBD1
TGTGCCAGCAGCCTCGCCGGGACAGGGTTGACACCCCTCCACTTT
CASSLAGTGLTPLHF
>TRBV5-1|few|TRBJ1-1|NA
TGCGCCAGCAGCTTTGGCCTTACCTTGCCGGAAGAGAACACTGAAGCTTTCTTT
CASSFGLTLPEENTEAFF
>TRBV18|few|TRBJ1-1|TRBD1
TGTGCCAGCTCACCGGGACAGATAAAGAACACTGAAGCTTTCTTT
CASSPGQIKNTEAFF
>TRBV20-1|many|TRBJ1-2|NA
TGCAGTGCTAGAGAAGTGACAGCTAACTATGGCTACACCTTC
CSAREVTANYGYTF